The TCR beta chain described here comes from a study of identical twins. One entry per CDR3 protein results from TCRdb running MiXCR on the 5' RACE reads. The table includes some 760,000 distinct CDR3 sequences, 15% to 20% detected once. Germline-derived CDR1 and CDR2 are MGHDK and SYGVNS. This CDR3 has 12 residues. Trimming stripped 11 bases from V and 6 bases from J, with 16 bases between. These data were also filed under a second study, of T cells expressing NK-cell markers.

Sequenced sample: PBMCs. This TCR derives from a woman aged 18-29 years in good health. The chain uses TRBV25-1 and TRBJ1-2; D uncertain. The CDR3 is CALGSSGDGYTF. In DNA, the CDR3 is TGTGCCCTCGGTTCGTCGGGAGATGGCTACACCTTC.